The entry that follows covers one TCR beta chain sequence. The target antigen is unknown. This sample is part of a study of cytomegalovirus exposure and HLA in healthy donors. General study findings and limits: The authors later linked a missense DCLRE1C variant to TCR beta V- and J-gene trimming. The study flagged some 170 TCR beta chains as cytomegalovirus-associated.

It was with 60 Vbeta and 13 Jbeta primers that the PCR ran. The method was immunoSEQ multiplex PCR; TCRdb's version includes in-frame clones alone and lacks a portion of them. The sample data list some 200,000 clones. The germline V gene has CDR1 SNHLY and CDR2 FYNNEI. CDR3 length: 17 amino acids. Unmatched junction bases numbered 10, after V lost 5 bases and J lost 2 bases. This clonotype was obtained from a boy between 10 and 17 years old in good health and CMV-seronegative. The chain has TRBV2 and TRBJ2-5; TRBD2 matches 11 bases. The material sequenced was PBMCs. The CDR3 DNA sequence: TGTGCCAGCAGTACTAATATAGCGGGGGGGCTTCAAGAGACCCAGTACTTC. The encoded protein is CASSTNIAGGLQETQYF.